The next 3 T cell receptor beta chains were all read from a single sample in a study of shared clonotypes between healthy human individuals. The assay was immunoSEQ multiplex PCR, and TCRdb's table has in-frame clones only and misses some. The sample lists a few million clones, more than 90% seen once, with more than 0.12% in the top ten. Specimen: naive CD4+ T cells sorted from blood. Sample subset: CD45RA+ positively selected. The receptors shown here come from a man in his late teens or twenties in good health.

The V call is TRBV30, the J call TRBJ2-2; perhaps TRBD1 as D (6 bases). Germline assignment: CDR1 GTSNPN and CDR2 SVGIG (reference sequence). The CDR3 length is 13 residues. V shed 3 bases and J shed 7 bases, with 12 bases lying between them. CDR3 sequence: CAWSARGFGELFF. The CDR3 nucleotides read TGTGCCTGGAGCGCCAGGGGCTTCGGGGAGCTGTTTTTT.

In its sample, this clone was seen a few times. The chain carries TRBV11-2 and TRBJ1-5; D is unresolved. Trimming cost V 3 bases and J 7 bases, with 10 bases left between them. The CDR3 is made up of 13 amino acids. CDR1 is SGHAT, CDR2 FQNNGV, per germline. The CDR3 sequence: CASSFGGQQPQHF. For the CDR3, the DNA is TGTGCCAGCAGCTTCGGCGGTCAGCAGCCCCAGCATTTT.

The chain's CDR3 is CASSSITGTVDNQPQHF. CDR3 in DNA: TGTGCCAGCTCATCAATTACCGGGACAGTCGACAATCAGCCCCAGCATTTT. The chain recombines TRBV18 with TRBJ1-5, with 7 positions matching TRBD1. The CDR3 runs 17 residues. Per germline, CDR1 KGHSH and CDR2 LQKENI. V dropped 5 bases and J dropped 3; count of bases not matched to a gene: 13.